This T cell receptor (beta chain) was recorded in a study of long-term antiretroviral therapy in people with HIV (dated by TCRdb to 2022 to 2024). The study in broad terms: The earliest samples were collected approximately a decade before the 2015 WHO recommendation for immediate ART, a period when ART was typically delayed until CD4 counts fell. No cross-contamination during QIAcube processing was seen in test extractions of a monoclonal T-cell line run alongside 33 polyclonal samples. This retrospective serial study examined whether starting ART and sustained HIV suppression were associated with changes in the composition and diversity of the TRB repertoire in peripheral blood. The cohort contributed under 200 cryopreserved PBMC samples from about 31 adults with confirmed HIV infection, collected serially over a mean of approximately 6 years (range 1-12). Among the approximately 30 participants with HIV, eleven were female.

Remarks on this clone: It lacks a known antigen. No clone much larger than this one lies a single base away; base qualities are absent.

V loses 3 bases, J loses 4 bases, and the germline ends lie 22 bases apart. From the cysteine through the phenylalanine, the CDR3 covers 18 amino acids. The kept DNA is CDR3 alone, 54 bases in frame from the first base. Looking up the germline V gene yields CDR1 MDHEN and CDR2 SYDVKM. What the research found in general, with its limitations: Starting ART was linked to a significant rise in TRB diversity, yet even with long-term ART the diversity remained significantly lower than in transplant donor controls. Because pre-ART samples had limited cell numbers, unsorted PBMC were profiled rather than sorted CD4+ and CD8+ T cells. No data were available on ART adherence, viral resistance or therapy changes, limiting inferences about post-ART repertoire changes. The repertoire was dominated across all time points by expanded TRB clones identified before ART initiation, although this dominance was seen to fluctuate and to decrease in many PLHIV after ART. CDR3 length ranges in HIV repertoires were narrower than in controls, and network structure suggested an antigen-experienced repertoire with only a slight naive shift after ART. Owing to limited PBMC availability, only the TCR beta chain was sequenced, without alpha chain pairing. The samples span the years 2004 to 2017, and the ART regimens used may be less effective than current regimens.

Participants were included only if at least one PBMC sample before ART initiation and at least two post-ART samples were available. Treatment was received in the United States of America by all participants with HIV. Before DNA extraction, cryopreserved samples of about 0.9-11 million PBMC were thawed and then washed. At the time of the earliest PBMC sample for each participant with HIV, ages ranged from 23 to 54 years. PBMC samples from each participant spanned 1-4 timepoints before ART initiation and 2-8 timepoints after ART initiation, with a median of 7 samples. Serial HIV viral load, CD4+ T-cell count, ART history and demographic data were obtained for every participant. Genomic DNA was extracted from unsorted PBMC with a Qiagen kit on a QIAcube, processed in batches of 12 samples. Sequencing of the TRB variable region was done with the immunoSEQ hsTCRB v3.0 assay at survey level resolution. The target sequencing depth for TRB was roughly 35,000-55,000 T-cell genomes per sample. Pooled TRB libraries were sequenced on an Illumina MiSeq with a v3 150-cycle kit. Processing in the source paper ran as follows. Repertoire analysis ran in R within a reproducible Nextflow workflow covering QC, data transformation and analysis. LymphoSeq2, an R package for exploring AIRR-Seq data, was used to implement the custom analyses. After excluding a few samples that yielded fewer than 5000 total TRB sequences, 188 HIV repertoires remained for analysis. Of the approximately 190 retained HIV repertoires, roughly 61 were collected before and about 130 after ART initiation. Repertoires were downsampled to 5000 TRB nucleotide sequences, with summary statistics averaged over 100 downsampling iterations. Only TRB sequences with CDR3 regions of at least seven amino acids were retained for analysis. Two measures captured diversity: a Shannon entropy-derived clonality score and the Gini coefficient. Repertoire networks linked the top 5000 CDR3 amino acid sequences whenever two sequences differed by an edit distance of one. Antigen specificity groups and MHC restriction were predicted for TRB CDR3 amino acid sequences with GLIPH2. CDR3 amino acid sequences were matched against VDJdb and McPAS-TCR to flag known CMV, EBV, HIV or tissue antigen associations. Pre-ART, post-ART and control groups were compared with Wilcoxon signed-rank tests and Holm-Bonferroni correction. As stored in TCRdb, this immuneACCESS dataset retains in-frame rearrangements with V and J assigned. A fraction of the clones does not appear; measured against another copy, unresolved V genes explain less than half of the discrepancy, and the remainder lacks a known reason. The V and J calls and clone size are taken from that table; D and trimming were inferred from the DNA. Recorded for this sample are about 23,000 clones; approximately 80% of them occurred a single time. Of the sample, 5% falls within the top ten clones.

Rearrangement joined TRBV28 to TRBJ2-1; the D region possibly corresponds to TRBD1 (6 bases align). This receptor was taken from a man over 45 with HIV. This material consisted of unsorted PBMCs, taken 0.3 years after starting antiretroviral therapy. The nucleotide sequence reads TGTGCCAGCAGTTTGCCGACGTACAGGGCGCTAAAATACAATGAGCAGTTCTTC. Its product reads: CASSLPTYRALKYNEQFF.